Included here is one T cell receptor beta chain sequence, with context. Its antigen is unidentified. The sample originates from a study of shared clonotypes between healthy human individuals. Study-wide points: Rarefaction indicated that sorted-subset sequencing remained incomplete although depth was large. Since donors were few, the genetic and exposure-history diversity represented was limited. Larger estimated richness was generally recorded for naive subsets relative to memory subsets.

Investigators spread the genomic DNA of each subset evenly over several immunoSEQ plates. Produced via immunoSEQ multiplex PCR; TCRdb's table is partial and in-frame only. The sample lists 600,000 to 750,000 clones, about 92% occurring once. The CDR3 length is 15 residues. From germline, CDR1 is MNHEY and CDR2 SMNVEV (reference sequence). The V gene lost 3 bases and the J gene lost 1 base, with 11 bases spanning the gap. Specimen: memory CD8+ T cells from PBMCs. Subset noted: CD45RO+ cells pooled with CCR7-negative TemRA cells. V is TRBV27 and J is TRBJ2-3; TRBD2 is a possible D gene (7 bases). The clonotype was recovered from a man aged 18 to 35 in good health. Some clones in this sample may be carry-over from other donors' samples. This chain's CDR3 is CASSLGGAGTDTQYF. CDR3 sequence (DNA): TGTGCCAGCAGTTTGGGGGGGGCTGGCACAGATACGCAGTATTTT.